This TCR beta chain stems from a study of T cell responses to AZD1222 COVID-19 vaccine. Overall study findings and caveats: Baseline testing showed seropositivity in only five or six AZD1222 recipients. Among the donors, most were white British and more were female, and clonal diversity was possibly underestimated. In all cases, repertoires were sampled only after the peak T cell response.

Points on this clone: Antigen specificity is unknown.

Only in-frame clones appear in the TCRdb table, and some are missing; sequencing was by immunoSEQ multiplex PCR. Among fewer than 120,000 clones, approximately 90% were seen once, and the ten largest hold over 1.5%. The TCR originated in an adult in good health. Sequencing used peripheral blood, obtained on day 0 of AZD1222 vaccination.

In DNA, the CDR3 is TGTGCCAGCAAGGATAGCAATCAGCCCCAGCATTTT. It codes for CASKDSNQPQHF. V usage is TRBV6-5 and J usage is TRBJ1-5; no definite D call. The CDR3 has 12 amino acids. The V gene lost 7 bases and the J gene lost 0 bases, with 4 bases spanning the gap. Germline V lookup: CDR1 MNHEY, CDR2 SVGAGI.